A single sample gave rise to the 21 T cell receptor beta chains below, sequenced in a study of T cells of healthy individuals. TCRdb fed the 5' RACE reads into MiXCR, producing one record per CDR3 protein. The table has 100,000 or so distinct CDR3 sequences, about 16% seen once. The receptors derive from a human donor in good health.

This clonotype has at least ten counts. The rearrangement links TRBV6-5 to TRBJ1-4; D ambiguous. Trimming pared 7 bases from V and 5 bases from J, leaving 17 bases between. The CDR3 consists of 15 residues. Germline lookup yields CDR1 MNHEY and CDR2 SVGAGI. The CDR3 DNA follows: TGTGCCAGCACCACGCCACCCCTACGAAATGAAAAACTGTTTTTT. Encoded protein: CASTTPPLRNEKLFF.

In its sample, this clonotype was seen a few times. This chain connects TRBV12-3 or TRBV12-4 to TRBJ2-1; no definite D call. The CDR3 covers 13 residues. V was clipped by 6 bases and J by 4 bases, with 10 bases between them. As DNA, the CDR3 is TGTGCCAGCAGCAAGAGTTCGTACAATGAGCAGTTCTTC. As protein: CASSKSSYNEQFF.

This clonotype was seen only a few times. The V and J genes are TRBV4-1 and TRBJ2-7, with a possible D match to TRBD1 (6 bases). Germline CDR1 reads MGHRA; CDR2 reads YSYEKL. Trimming removed 2 bases from V and 4 bases from J, with 12 bases in between. CDR3 length: 14 residues. The CDR3 bases are TGCGCCAGCAGCCAAAGGGGGATTGGATACGAGCAGTACTTC. It translates to CASSQRGIGYEQYF.

For the CDR3, the DNA is TGTGCCAGCAGCCAAGCGCTAGGATGGGGGACTGAAGCTTTCTTT. Amino acid sequence: CASSQALGWGTEAFF. The V gene is TRBV14, the J gene TRBJ1-1, with D possibly matching TRBD1 (5 bases). V lost 1 base to trimming and J lost 5 bases, with 14 bases between them. The CDR3 length is 15 residues. Germline CDR1 SGHDN, CDR2 FVKESK. Variable domain in full (rest from reference TRBV14 and TRBJ1-1): EAGVTQFPSHSVIEKGQTVTLRCDPISGHDNLYWYRRVMGKEIKFLLHFVKESKQDESGMPNNRFLAERTGGTYSTLKVQPAELEDSGVYFCASSQALGWGTEAFFGQGTRLTVV.

This clonotype was recorded at least ten times. This sequence joins TRBV5-5 and TRBJ1-6; TRBD1 agrees at 12 bases. V was pared by 3 bases and J by 10 bases, with 2 bases of the junction left unmatched. The CDR3 contains 14 residues. Germline V gene lookup returns CDR1 SGHKS and CDR2 YYEKEE (reference sequence). CDR3 residues: CASSSGTGGSPLHF. CDR3 sequence (DNA): TGTGCCAGCAGCTCCGGGACAGGGGGCTCACCCCTCCACTTT.

V and J are TRBV3-1 and TRBJ2-2; 8 positions agree with TRBD2. Trimming took 2 bases from V and 4 from J; bases not matched to a gene: 6. Germline-derived CDR1 and CDR2 are LGHDT and YNNKEL (reference sequence). CDR3 length equals 16 residues. CDR3 DNA sequence: TGTGCCAGCAGCCAAACGGGAGGGGGTATCACCGGGGAGCTGTTTTTT. It specifies CASSQTGGGITGELFF.

The chain employs TRBV7-3 and TRBJ2-3; D possibly matches TRBD1 or TRBD2 (5 bases each). V was cut by 2 bases and J by 1 base, with 7 bases left in between. Germline V gene lookup returns CDR1 SGHTA and CDR2 FQGTGA. CDR3 length equals 14 residues. The CDR3 protein is CASSLWDGTDTQYF. The CDR3 DNA follows: TGTGCCAGCAGCTTATGGGACGGCACAGATACGCAGTATTTT.

At least ten counts were recorded for this clonotype. The chain uses TRBV27 and TRBJ2-5; D is ambiguous. The CDR3 extends over 14 amino acids. The V end lost 7 bases, the J end lost 3 bases, and 15 bases lay between the germline ends. Germline V CDR1 and CDR2: MNHEY, SMNVEV (reference sequence). CDR3 DNA: TGTGCCAGCATCTCCGGCAGGTCAAAAGAGACCCAGTACTTC. It is translated as CASISGRSKETQYF.

This clonotype turned up a few times. V gene TRBV20-1 combines with J gene TRBJ2-7; D possibly corresponds to TRBD2 (5 bases). This CDR3 contains 13 residues. V gave up 3 bases and J gave up 2 bases, with 11 bases separating them. Germline V CDR1 and CDR2: DFQATT, SNEGSKA (reference sequence). DNA of the CDR3: TGCAGTGCTAGCACCCACGGGACCTACGAGCAGTACTTC. Encoded protein: CSASTHGTYEQYF.

This clonotype has at least ten counts. This chain connects TRBV10-3 to TRBJ2-3; TRBD1 might be the D (6 bases). This CDR3 comprises 13 residues. From germline, CDR1 is ENHRY and CDR2 SYGVKD. Trimming pared 8 bases from V and 2 bases from J, leaving 11 bases between. The DNA for the CDR3 is TGTGCCATCCGGGACACCCTCACAGATACGCAGTATTTT. Translated, it gives CAIRDTLTDTQYF.

This clonotype was counted a few times. J is TRBJ1-1 and V is TRBV5-4, with D hard to call. Per germline, CDR1 SGHNT and CDR2 YYREEE (reference sequence). Trimming cost V 4 bases and J 0 bases, with 16 bases left between them. This CDR3 comprises 16 residues. The CDR3 nucleotides are TGTGCCAGCAGCCCCTCCAGCTCCCCTTTGAACACTGAAGCTTTCTTT. Translated, it gives CASSPSSSPLNTEAFF.

This clonotype was seen a few times. The CDR3 region is CASSEQGSEADTQYF. CDR3 sequence (DNA): TGTGCCAGCAGTGAACAGGGGAGTGAGGCAGATACGCAGTATTTT. The V gene is TRBV6-4, the J gene TRBJ2-3; 7 bases are a match to TRBD1. The CDR3 totals 15 residues. The ends lost 3 bases at V and 4 bases at J; junction bases unmatched: 7. CDR1 is MRHNA and CDR2 is SNTAGT in the germline V gene.

The gene calls are TRBV6-5 and TRBJ2-7; 8 positions agree with TRBD1. V shed 6 bases and J 5 bases; nucleotides not matched to a gene: 9. Per the germline V gene, CDR1 is MNHEY and CDR2 is SVGAGI. CDR3 length: 14 amino acids. DNA of the CDR3: TGTGCCAGCAGCCGACACAGGGGGAAGAACGAGCAGTACTTC. Translation gives CASSRHRGKNEQYF.

There are a few counts of this clonotype. The J gene is TRBJ2-1, the V gene TRBV20-1; 10 bases line up with TRBD2. Per the germline V gene, CDR1 is DFQATT and CDR2 is SNEGSKA (reference sequence). J was trimmed by 6 bases and V by 6 bases; bases with no gene match: 8. CDR3 length: 14 residues. CDR3 coding DNA: TGCAGTGCAATAACTAGCGGGATCTTCAATGAGCAGTTCTTC. Amino acid sequence: CSAITSGIFNEQFF.

This clonotype appeared many times. The chain uses TRBV28 and TRBJ2-1; maybe TRBD2 (5 bases). Germline CDR1 is MDHEN and CDR2 is SYDVKM. V gave up 5 bases and J gave up 6 bases, with 5 bases separating them. This CDR3 is built from 11 residues. The CDR3 nucleotides read TGTGCCAGCAGTGGAGGCAATGAGCAGTTCTTC. Encoded protein: CASSGGNEQFF. The complete variable domain, with remaining parts taken from reference TRBV28 and TRBJ2-1, reads DVKVTQSSRYLVKRTGEKVFLECVQDMDHENMFWYRQDPGLGLRLIYFSYDVKMKEKGDIPEGYSVSREKKERFSLILESASTNQTSMYLCASSGGNEQFFGPGTRLTVL.

The sample holds a few counts of this clonotype. This chain links TRBV12-3 or TRBV12-4 with TRBJ1-2; D gene uncertain. V shed 1 base and J shed 8 bases, with 8 bases lying between them. The CDR3 contains 12 residues. The CDR3 sequence: CASSLGGSGYTF. The CDR3 region has the DNA TGTGCCAGCAGTTTAGGGGGTTCGGGCTACACCTTC.

This clonotype has at least ten counts. The V and J genes are TRBV27 and TRBJ2-3; D gene ambiguous. The V end was cut by 6 bases, the J end by 5 bases, with 6 bases between. CDR3 length equals 11 residues. Per germline, CDR1 MNHEY and CDR2 SMNVEV (reference sequence). As DNA, the CDR3 is TGTGCCAGCAGCTTAGGAGATACGCAGTATTTT. It specifies CASSLGDTQYF.

This clonotype appeared a few times. The chain carries TRBV29-1 and TRBJ1-2, with a weak D call TRBD1 (5 bases). This CDR3 contains 14 residues. Between the trimmed V and J ends, which lost 4 bases and 1 base, there was a span of 13 bases. Germline V CDR1 and CDR2: SQVTM, ANQGSEA. The CDR3 bases are TGCAGCGTTGGCGGTCGGGGCCTTAACTATGGCTACACCTTC. Amino acid sequence: CSVGGRGLNYGYTF.

This chain links TRBV21-1 with TRBJ1-4. TRBV21-1 is tagged as a pseudogene. The CDR3 length is 8 residues. The CDR3 sequence is CASSELFF. The CDR3 DNA sequence: TGTGCCAGCAGCGAACTGTTTTTT.

The chain joins TRBV10-3 to TRBJ2-2, with a tentative D call TRBD2 (6 bases). This CDR3 has 16 amino acids. Germline CDR1 is ENHRY and CDR2 is SYGVKD. Between the trimmed V and J ends, which lost 6 bases and 0 bases, there was a span of 14 bases. The CDR3 nucleotides read TGTGCCATCAGGACTCGCGGGACCACGAACACCGGGGAGCTGTTTTTT. Protein: CAIRTRGTTNTGELFF.

This clonotype was seen a few times. The chain carries TRBV12-3 or TRBV12-4 and TRBJ1-1; TRBD1 matches at 10 bases. This CDR3 comprises 13 residues. V lost 6 bases and J lost 6; bases outside the gene matches: 4. In DNA, the CDR3 is TGTGCCAGCAGCCGGGACAGGGGTGCTGAAGCTTTCTTT. It is translated as CASSRDRGAEAFF.